The T cell receptor (beta chain) under discussion was sequenced for a study of graft-versus-host responses after intestinal transplantation. Whole-study context: Recipients had multivisceral, liver-intestinal, or isolated intestinal transplants. Each patient got anti-thymocyte globulin induction, then tacrolimus and steroids for around three years.

Points from the study as a whole: Some GvH clones were seen earlier in gut or blood, suggesting intestinal origin. Among circulating GvH clones, peak levels were associated with early post-transplant declines in HvG clones.

Comment on this clone: What it binds is unknown.

Method: immunoSEQ multiplex PCR; TCRdb's copy keeps in-frame clones and lacks some. The data contain approximately 24,000 clones, approximately 95% of them singletons. The CDR3 spans 15 residues. The J segment lost 2 bases and the V segment lost 5 bases, leaving 6 bases of the junction unmatched. In germline, CDR1 is SEHNR, CDR2 FQNEAQ (reference sequence). The specimen comprised PBMCs, sampled 18 days after transplant. The rearrangement joins TRBV7-9 to TRBJ2-3; 8 bases are a match to TRBD2. The clonotype comes from a human patient who received an intestinal transplant, so some T cells may come from the graft donor. CDR3 loop: CASSPRSGDTDTQYF. CDR3 DNA sequence: TGTGCCAGCAGCCCCCGTAGCGGGGACACAGATACGCAGTATTTT.